This T cell receptor beta chain was observed in a study of T cell repertoires in cytomegalovirus infection. As for the study in general: CMV infection plus the matching HLA type was flagged by public TCR beta signatures.

This clonotype was detected ten times or more. Its antigen is currently unknown. The CDR3 runs 14 residues. CDR1 and CDR2 (germline): SGHDN, FVKESK. V lost 0 bases, J lost 7 bases, and 13 bases lay in between. TCRdb reanalysed the reads using MiXCR and keeps one entry per CDR3 protein. The sample lists tens of thousands of distinct CDR3 sequences, approximately 24% occurring once. The sequence derives from a human donor in good health (CMV status not recorded). Some clones in this sample may be carry-over from other donors' samples. The sample was CD8+ T cells from cultured PBMCs, taken from culture after CMV antigen stimulation. The chain joins TRBV14 to TRBJ2-7; possibly TRBD2 for D (5 bases). For the CDR3, the DNA is TGTGCCAGCAGCCAAGAAGAGAACGGGGAAGAGCAGTACTTC. Protein sequence: CASSQEENGEEQYF.